Below, 14 T cell receptor beta chains from the same sample are listed, as sequenced in a study of cytomegalovirus exposure and HLA in healthy donors. The PCR contained 60 Vbeta and 13 Jbeta primers. The table came from immunoSEQ multiplex PCR; TCRdb's copy has only in-frame clones and leaves some out. The repertoire includes around 96,000 clones, about 76% of them detected once, and roughly a tenth sits in the top ten. The sequenced sample consisted of PBMCs. The receptors come from a man aged 25-45 years in good health and CMV-seropositive.

V gene TRBV7-3 combines with J gene TRBJ2-5; TRBD1 matches at 9 bases. The DNA matches TRBJ2-7 better at its end, which makes the J call doubtful. The CDR3 has 15 residues. Germline V gives CDR1 SGHTA, CDR2 FQGTGA. The CDR3, as DNA: TGTGCCAGCAGCTTGACCGGACAGGGGCCCTACGAGCAGTACTTC. Amino acid sequence: CASSLTGQGPYEQYF.

The chain is built from TRBV7-9 and TRBJ2-1, with 10 bases aligning to TRBD1. Germline CDR1 is SEHNR and CDR2 is FQNEAQ (reference sequence). This CDR3 has 17 residues. V trimming: 5 bases; J trimming: 3 bases; junction bases outside the gene matches: 10. This CDR3 is CASSPPAGTGDYNEQFF. The CDR3 region has the DNA TGTGCCAGCAGCCCACCGGCCGGGACAGGGGACTACAATGAGCAGTTCTTC.

The chain couples TRBV6-1 to TRBJ2-7; D is perhaps TRBD1 (6 bases). Trimming shortened V by 5 bases and J by 2 bases, and 10 bases separated the two germline ends. There are 13 residues in the CDR3. The germline CDR1 and CDR2 sequences are MNHNS and SASEGT. The CDR3 reads CASSLRGTYEQYF. CDR3 coding DNA: TGTGCCAGCAGTCTCAGGGGCACCTACGAGCAGTACTTC.

V and J are TRBV5-4 and TRBJ2-2; no definite D call. With 0 bases removed from V and 6 bases from J, the gap between germline ends came to 6 bases. Germline V gene lookup returns CDR1 SGHNT and CDR2 YYREEE (reference sequence). The CDR3 has 13 residues. CDR3 residues: CASSLDSPGELFF. CDR3 DNA: TGTGCCAGCAGCTTGGACAGCCCCGGGGAGCTGTTTTTT.

This clone was picked up a small number of times. V is TRBV6-6 and J is TRBJ1-1; D gene unclear. This CDR3 has 11 residues. The germline V gene has CDR1 MNHNY and CDR2 SVGAGI (reference sequence). Trimming removed 6 bases at V and 11 bases at J, with 13 bases between. The CDR3, as DNA: TGTGCCAGCAGACTAGAACAGCGCGCTTTCTTT. Translating gives CASRLEQRAFF.

The chain carries TRBV18 and TRBJ1-1; D remains ambiguous. CDR1 and CDR2 (germline): KGHSH, LQKENI. This CDR3 has 15 amino acids. The V and J ends lost 3 bases and 3 bases respectively, with 14 bases between them. CDR3 sequence: CASSPEGVVYTEAFF. DNA of the CDR3: TGTGCCAGCTCACCCGAGGGAGTCGTTTACACTGAAGCTTTCTTT.

This clone was seen a few times. The chain carries TRBV19 and TRBJ2-2; D call uncertain. Germline V gene lookup returns CDR1 LNHDA and CDR2 SQIVND (reference sequence). The length of the CDR3 is 16 residues. Trimming left V 7 bases short and J 4 bases short, with 19 bases between. The CDR3 DNA follows: TGTGCCAGTATCTCACGCAACTATCCGGGCACCGGGGAGCTGTTTTTT. It specifies CASISRNYPGTGELFF.

The V and J genes are TRBV30 and TRBJ2-5, with D perhaps TRBD2 (8 bases). The length of the CDR3 is 15 residues. V lost 0 bases and J lost 9, with 20 bases in between. Germline V lookup: CDR1 GTSNPN, CDR2 SVGIG (reference sequence). CDR3 nucleotides: TGTGCCTGGAGTGTACAGGGGACCCTCGGGGGGGCCCAGTACTTC. Its translation is CAWSVQGTLGGAQYF.

The chain is built from TRBV5-8 and TRBJ2-5; D perhaps matches TRBD2 (5 bases). The CDR3 covers 14 residues. Germline V CDR1 and CDR2: SGHTS, YDEGEE. V lost 4 bases to trimming and J lost 4 bases, with 14 bases between them. The CDR3 DNA reads TGTGCCAGCAGCCTTGATATCGGGATAGAGACCCAGTACTTC. It is translated as CASSLDIGIETQYF. The full variable domain, with the rest looked up from reference TRBV5-8 and TRBJ2-5, is EAGVTQSPTHLIKTRGQQATLRCSPISGHTSVYWYQQALGLGLQFLLWYDEGEERNRGNFPPRFSGRQFPNYSSELNVNALELEDSALYLCASSLDIGIETQYFGPGTRLLVL.

The J gene is TRBJ1-1, the V gene TRBV7-9; D not certain. The germline V and J ends were trimmed by 8 bases and 0 bases, with 7 bases remaining between them. The CDR3 contains 12 residues. In germline, CDR1 is SEHNR, CDR2 FQNEAQ (reference sequence). The CDR3 bases are TGTGCCAGCGGAGGGATGAACACTGAAGCTTTCTTT. Amino acid sequence: CASGGMNTEAFF. Full variable domain (rest looked up from reference TRBV7-9 and TRBJ1-1): DTGVSQNPRHKITKRGQNVTFRCDPISEHNRLYWYRQTLGQGPEFLTYFQNEAQLEKSRLLSDRFSAERPKGSFSTLEIQRTEQGDSAMYLCASGGMNTEAFFGQGTRLTVV.

This clone was picked up a small number of times. V gene TRBV12-5 combines with J gene TRBJ1-5; D uncertain. The CDR3 extends over 12 amino acids. Germline CDR1 and CDR2: LGHNT and FRNRAP. V lost 7 bases and J lost 11, with 15 bases in between. The CDR3 coding sequence is TGTGCTAGTGCCCCAGACTTTTGGGCCCAGCATTTT. Its protein product is CASAPDFWAQHF.

This clone was detected a few times. The CDR3 bases are TGTGCCAGCAGCCCCGGGACTGCTTTGGGCTACACCTTC. Protein product: CASSPGTALGYTF. V gene TRBV6-5 combines with J gene TRBJ1-2; maybe TRBD1 (5 bases). The CDR3 runs 13 residues. V lost 6 bases and J lost 8, with 16 bases in between. Germline V CDR1 and CDR2: MNHEY, SVGAGI.

The gene calls are TRBV2 and TRBJ1-1, with D perhaps TRBD1 (5 bases). The CDR3 sequence is 14 residues long. Germline V gene sequence: CDR1 SNHLY, CDR2 FYNNEI. V gave up 6 bases and J gave up 1 base, with 12 bases separating them. The CDR3 sequence is CASSEQGSNTEAFF. The CDR3 DNA follows: TGTGCCAGCAGCGAGCAGGGATCGAACACTGAAGCTTTCTTT.

The chain employs TRBV7-6 and TRBJ2-7; 9 bases are a match to TRBD1. With 1 base clipped from V and 2 bases from J, the junction kept 6 bases outside the gene matches. This CDR3 comprises 16 residues. Germline lookup yields CDR1 SGHVS and CDR2 FNYEAQ. In DNA form, the CDR3 reads TGTGCCAGCAGCTTAGAAACAGGGGGCCTTCCCTACGAGCAGTACTTC. It yields the protein CASSLETGGLPYEQYF.